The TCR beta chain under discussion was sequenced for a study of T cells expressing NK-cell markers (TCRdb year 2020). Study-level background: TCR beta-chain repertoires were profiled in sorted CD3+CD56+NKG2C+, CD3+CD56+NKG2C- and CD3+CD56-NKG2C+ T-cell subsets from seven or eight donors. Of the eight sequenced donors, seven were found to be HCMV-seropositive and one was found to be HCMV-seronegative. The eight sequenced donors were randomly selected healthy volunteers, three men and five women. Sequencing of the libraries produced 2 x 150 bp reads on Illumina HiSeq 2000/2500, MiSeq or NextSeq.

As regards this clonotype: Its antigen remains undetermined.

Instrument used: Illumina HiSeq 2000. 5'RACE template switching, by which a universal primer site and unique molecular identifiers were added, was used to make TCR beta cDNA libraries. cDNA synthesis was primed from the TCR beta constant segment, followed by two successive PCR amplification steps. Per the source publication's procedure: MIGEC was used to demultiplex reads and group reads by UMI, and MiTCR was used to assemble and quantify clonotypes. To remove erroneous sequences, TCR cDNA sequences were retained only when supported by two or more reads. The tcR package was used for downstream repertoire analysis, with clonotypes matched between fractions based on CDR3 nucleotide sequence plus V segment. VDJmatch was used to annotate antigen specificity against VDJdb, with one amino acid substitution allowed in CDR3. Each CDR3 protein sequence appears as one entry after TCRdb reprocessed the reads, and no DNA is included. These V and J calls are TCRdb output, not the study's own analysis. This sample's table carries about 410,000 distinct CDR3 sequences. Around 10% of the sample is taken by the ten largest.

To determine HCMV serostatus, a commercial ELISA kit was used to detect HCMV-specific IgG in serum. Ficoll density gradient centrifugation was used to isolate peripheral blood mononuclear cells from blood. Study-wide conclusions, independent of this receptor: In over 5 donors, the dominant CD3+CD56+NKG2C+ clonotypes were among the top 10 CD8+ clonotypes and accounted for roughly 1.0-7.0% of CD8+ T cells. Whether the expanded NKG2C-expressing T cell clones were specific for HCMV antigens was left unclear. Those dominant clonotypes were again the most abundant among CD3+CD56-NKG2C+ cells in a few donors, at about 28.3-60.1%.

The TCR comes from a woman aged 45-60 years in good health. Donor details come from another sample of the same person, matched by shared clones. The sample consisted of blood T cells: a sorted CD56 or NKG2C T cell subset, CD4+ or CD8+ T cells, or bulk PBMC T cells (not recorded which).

The CDR3 region: CASSLAGPSTDTQYF. Rearrangement joined TRBV5-1 to TRBJ2-3; TCRdb designates TRBD1, a call that cannot be tested without DNA. The CDR3, from cysteine to phenylalanine, totals 15 residues. Only the protein sequence is given. Reading the germline V gene gives CDR1 SGHRS and CDR2 YFSETQ. Here the CDR3 is joined to the reference TRBV5-1 and TRBJ2-3 genes, and the full variable domain is: KAGVTQTPRYLIKTRGQQVTLSCSPISGHRSVSWYQQTPGQGLQFLFEYFSETQRNKGNFPGRFSGRQFSNSRSEMNVSTLELGDSALYLCASSLAGPSTDTQYFGPGTRLTVL.